The TCR beta chain under discussion was sequenced for a study of blood T cell repertoires in COVID-19. Whole-study context: The study drew acute and convalescent COVID-19 samples from the United States, Italy and Spain. PBMCs, B-cell-depleted T cells, or T cells provided the cDNA or gDNA that made up the material.

The CDR3 consists of 15 residues. J gave up 5 bases and V 1 base, and 4 bases lay outside the gene matches. Germline assignment: CDR1 SGHTA and CDR2 FQGNSA. As handled by the study authors: Estimation of nucleated cell counts relied on the amplification of reference gene primers. Using immunoSEQ multiplex PCR, the repertoire was profiled, and TCRdb retains in-frame clones only, with some absent. That table gives V, J and clone size, and the DNA gave D and trimming. The repertoire holds hundreds of thousands of clones, with 70% to 90% as singletons. Participant age was roughly 18 to 89 years, and participants resided in about 25 US areas.

This receptor was taken from a woman under 30 who had been exposed to COVID-19. The specimen was PBMCs or T cells enriched from blood (not recorded which). The chain carries TRBV7-2 and TRBJ2-1; 8 nucleotides line up with TRBD2. The CDR3 DNA follows: TGTGCCAGCAGCTTAGTGGGACTAGGGAACAATGAGCAGTTCTTC. This encodes CASSLVGLGNNEQFF.